This T cell receptor beta chain was profiled in a study of radiotherapy plus CTLA-4 blockade in lung cancer. Study background: With 25% to 40% of patients having disease control, objective responses were seen in about 18%.

Ipilimumab CTLA-4 blockade and focal radiation were given to patients with chemo-refractory metastatic non-small-cell lung cancer. Overall study findings and caveats: In blood, after radiotherapy plus ipilimumab, tumor-derived TCR clones expanded. With interferon-beta, early dynamics of blood T cell clones were reported to best predict response.

In regard to this clone: Antigen: not known.

The repertoire was sequenced with immunoSEQ multiplex PCR; TCRdb's copy has only in-frame clones and lacks some. The sample includes 62,000 or so clones, about 80% seen only once; the top ten take 8.5% to 10%. The CDR3 is 14 residues long. Per the germline V gene, CDR1 is SGHRS and CDR2 is YFSETQ. With 0 bases clipped from V and 6 bases from J, the junction kept 1 base outside the gene matches. The sequences come from peripheral blood, collected from a patient treated with radiotherapy plus ipilimumab. This chain links TRBV5-1 with TRBJ2-2, with 8 nucleotides matching TRBD2. This TCR came from a human donor with non-small cell lung cancer who had a complete response to radiotherapy plus ipilimumab. CDR3 DNA sequence: TGCGCCAGCAGCTTGGAACTAGCGGCCGGGGAGCTGTTTTTT. Translation gives CASSLELAAGELFF. Looking up the rest from reference TRBV5-1 and TRBJ2-2 gives the full variable domain: KAGVTQTPRYLIKTRGQQVTLSCSPISGHRSVSWYQQTPGQGLQFLFEYFSETQRNKGNFPGRFSGRQFSNSRSEMNVSTLELGDSALYLCASSLELAAGELFFGEGSRLTVL.